The clone carrying this T cell receptor (beta chain) was seen repeatedly, ten times or more. Its antigen is still unknown. During its preparation, the TCRbeta library received unique molecular identifiers. TCRdb analysed the PCR reads with MiXCR anew, one entry per CDR3 protein. The data contain around 200,000 distinct CDR3 sequences, 9.5% to 13% of them seen just once; the ten biggest clones take up approximately 30%. This sample was taken from a study of T-cell reconstitution after alpha-beta-depleted transplantation in children. General observations from the study: Newly generated T cells supplied most T-cell counts and diversity one year post-transplant. Some patients' high day-60 TCRbeta diversity was attributed to recipient cells surviving conditioning. Reportedly, only several hundred clones from non-depleted graft cells drove alpha-beta T-cell counts at about two months.

This specimen consisted of PBMCs, obtained before TCRalphabeta/CD19-depleted stem cell transplant. The source of this sequence is a child in the first two years of life with acute myeloid leukemia, due to receive a stem cell transplant.

The CDR3 coding sequence is TGTGCCTGGAGTAGTGGTCAGGGAGGAAATTCACCCCTCCACTTT. Its translation is CAWSSGQGGNSPLHF. The chain is built from TRBV30 and TRBJ1-6; D is possibly TRBD1 (5 bases). The V gene lost 2 bases and the J gene lost 7 bases, with 15 bases spanning the gap. The length of the CDR3 is 15 residues. Germline V gives CDR1 GTSNPN, CDR2 SVGIG (reference sequence).